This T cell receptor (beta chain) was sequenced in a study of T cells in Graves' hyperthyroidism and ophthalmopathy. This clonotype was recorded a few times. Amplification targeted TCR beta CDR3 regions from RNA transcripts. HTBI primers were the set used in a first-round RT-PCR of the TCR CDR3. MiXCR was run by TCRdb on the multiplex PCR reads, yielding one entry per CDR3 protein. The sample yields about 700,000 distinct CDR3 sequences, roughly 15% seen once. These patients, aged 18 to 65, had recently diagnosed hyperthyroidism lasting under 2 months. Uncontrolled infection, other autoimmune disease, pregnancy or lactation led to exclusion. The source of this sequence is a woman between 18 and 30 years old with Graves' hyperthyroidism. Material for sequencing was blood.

The CDR3 loop is CASSFFQGSNQPQHF. The CDR3 bases are TGTGCCAGCAGTTTCTTCCAGGGCTCCAATCAGCCCCAGCATTTT. The rearrangement uses TRBV12-3 or TRBV12-4 and TRBJ1-5, with D perhaps TRBD1 (5 bases). The CDR3 length is 15 residues. Trimming took 3 bases from V and 3 from J, leaving 12 bases between them.